These 10 T cell receptor beta chains originate from one sample sequenced in a study of CD8 T cells in ankylosing spondylitis. The study's findings and limits: Eight highly homologous variants formed a TCR beta motif that appeared characteristic of ankylosing spondylitis blood.

These receptors' antigens are unknown. One entry per CDR3 protein results from TCRdb running MiXCR on the 5' RACE reads. The sample carries around 480,000 distinct CDR3 sequences, over 15% recorded once. The specimen sequenced was blood, either unsorted or a sorted T cell fraction (not recorded which). The receptors derive from a male donor with ankylosing spondylitis.

The CDR3 reads CASSQEGQLAGSGGAQYF. The CDR3 bases are TGTGCCAGCAGCCAAGAAGGTCAACTAGCGGGAAGTGGAGGCGCGCAGTATTTT. The rearrangement joins TRBV3-1 to TRBJ2-3, with 10 nucleotides matching TRBD2. There are 18 residues in the CDR3. Germline CDR1 reads LGHDT; CDR2 reads YNNKEL (reference sequence). Trimming took 0 bases from V and 10 from J; bases not matched to a gene: 16.

This clonotype was observed at least ten times. The chain uses TRBV10-3 and TRBJ1-1; TRBD1 agrees at 9 bases. The CDR3 runs 14 residues. Germline CDR1 reads ENHRY; CDR2 reads SYGVKD. Trimming at V came to 5 bases and at J to 0 bases, leaving 1 base not matched to a gene. The CDR3 is CAISRTGVNTEAFF. Written as DNA, the CDR3 is TGTGCCATCAGTCGGACAGGGGTGAACACTGAAGCTTTCTTT.

This clonotype has just a few counts. The chain has TRBV11-3 and TRBJ2-7, with TRBD1 as a possible D gene (8 bases). Germline loops: CDR1 SGHNT, CDR2 YENEEA. Trimming left V 5 bases short and J 6 bases short, with 14 bases between. CDR3 size: 13 residues. DNA of the CDR3: TGTGCCAGCAGCACGACAGGGGAGGGCGAGCAGTACTTC. Translated, it gives CASSTTGEGEQYF.

The chain recombines TRBV5-1 with TRBJ2-5; perhaps TRBD1 as D (5 bases). The germline V and J ends were trimmed by 4 bases and 5 bases, with 18 bases remaining between them. The germline CDR1 and CDR2 sequences are SGHRS and YFSETQ. There are 15 residues in the CDR3. The CDR3 nucleotides read TGCGCCAGCAGCCCCTCAGGGCGCCTAGGGGAGACCCAGTACTTC. It specifies CASSPSGRLGETQYF.

V usage is TRBV19 and J usage is TRBJ1-1; D gene uncertain. Germline V lookup: CDR1 LNHDA, CDR2 SQIVND (reference sequence). Trimming left V 4 bases short and J 3 bases short, with 9 bases between. The CDR3 runs 13 residues. The DNA of the CDR3 is TGTGCCAGTAGTAGATTTATGGACACTGAAGCTTTCTTT. This sequence encodes CASSRFMDTEAFF.

V is TRBV7-9 and J is TRBJ2-1, with TRBD2 matching 10 bases. The junction had 7 bases not matched to a gene; V was cut back by 5 bases and J by 6 bases. The CDR3 extends over 15 amino acids. The V gene's germline CDR1 is SEHNR and CDR2 FQNEAQ (reference sequence). The CDR3, as DNA: TGTGCCAGCAGCCCTGGGACTAGCGAGGGCAATGAGCAGTTCTTC. This translates into CASSPGTSEGNEQFF.

The J gene is TRBJ2-7, the V gene TRBV20-1, with 7 bases lining up with TRBD1. This CDR3 comprises 14 residues. V trimming: 0 bases; J trimming: 3 bases; junction bases outside the gene matches: 5. The germline V gene encodes CDR1 DFQATT and CDR2 SNEGSKA (reference sequence). The CDR3 protein is CSAREGTAGYEQYF. Written as DNA, the CDR3 is TGCAGTGCTAGAGAGGGGACAGCAGGCTACGAGCAGTACTTC.

There are a few counts of this clonotype. This may stem from a read error, because a much larger clone lies one nucleotide away. The chain is built from TRBV7-2 and TRBJ1-3; no clear D gene. This CDR3 is built from 13 residues. The V end lost 3 bases, the J end lost 0 bases, and 3 bases lay between the germline ends. From germline, CDR1 is SGHTA and CDR2 FQGNSA. The CDR3 spells CASSFNSGNTIYF. The CDR3 DNA reads TGTGCCAGCAGCTTCAACTCTGGAAACACCATATATTTT.

CDR3 nucleotides: TGTGCCAGCAAGATTGGGACCCCGGGCATGAACACTGAAGCTTTCTTT. It translates to CASKIGTPGMNTEAFF. V and J are TRBV28 and TRBJ1-1; TRBD1 might be the D (5 bases). Germline V gene sequence: CDR1 MDHEN, CDR2 SYDVKM. The germline V and J ends were trimmed by 7 bases and 0 bases, with 18 bases remaining between them. CDR3 length: 16 residues.

The rearrangement joins TRBV28 to TRBJ2-7; TRBD1 or TRBD2 may be the D gene (6 bases each). V dropped 5 bases and J dropped 5 bases, with 19 bases sitting between them. CDR1 and CDR2 (germline): MDHEN, SYDVKM. CDR3 length: 15 residues. The CDR3 DNA is TGTGCCAGCAGTCCCCCGAGTTTGGGGGGCAACGAGCAGTACTTC. Encoded protein: CASSPPSLGGNEQYF.